One sample yielded the 23 T cell receptor beta chains listed below, sequenced in a study of blood T cells in healthy people across ages. It was with a sample-barcoded 5' primer and a J-beta primer mix that a second PCR of about 6 to 11 cycles was run. TCRdb used MiXCR to reprocess the 5' RACE reads, holding one entry per CDR3 protein. This sample has some 760,000 distinct CDR3 sequences, with roughly 25% found just once. These data also featured in a second study, about T cells of mothers and their children.

Sequencing used blood. The receptors were gathered from a boy aged 5-17 years in good health.

This clonotype has a count of ten or more. J is TRBJ1-6 and V is TRBV28; TRBD1 aligns across 7 bases. The CDR3 consists of 14 residues. Germline CDR1 is MDHEN and CDR2 is SYDVKM. Losses at the gene ends were 3 bases for V and 9 bases for J; bases not matched to a gene: 5. The CDR3 DNA reads TGTGCCAGCAGTTTCGACAGGGAAAGTTCACCCCTCCACTTT. It encodes CASSFDRESSPLHF.

In its sample, this clonotype was seen a few times. The J gene is TRBJ1-2, the V gene TRBV7-6, with D uncertain. The V end lost 5 bases, the J end lost 4 bases, and 14 bases lay between the germline ends. Germline-derived CDR1 and CDR2 are SGHVS and FNYEAQ. CDR3 length equals 14 residues. The CDR3 reads CASSPGGSSYGYTF. The CDR3 DNA follows: TGTGCCAGCAGCCCAGGAGGGAGTAGCTATGGCTACACCTTC.

V usage is TRBV5-1 and J usage is TRBJ2-7, with 7 bases matching TRBD2. The CDR3 is made up of 15 amino acids. V trimming: 0 bases; J trimming: 3 bases; junction bases outside the gene matches: 6. Germline values: CDR1 SGHRS, CDR2 YFSETQ. CDR3 region: CASSLVAGANYEQYF. The CDR3 DNA is TGCGCCAGCAGCTTGGTGGCGGGAGCCAACTACGAGCAGTACTTC.

V gene TRBV3-1 combines with J gene TRBJ2-3; TRBD2 aligns across 10 bases. The CDR3 is 16 amino acids. Looked up from germline, CDR1 is LGHDT and CDR2 is YNNKEL (reference sequence). V shed 6 bases and J 2 bases; nucleotides not matched to a gene: 8. DNA of the CDR3: TGTGCCAGCAGTCCCTCTAGCGGGAGAAACACAGATACGCAGTATTTT. Protein sequence: CASSPSSGRNTDTQYF.

CDR3 sequence (DNA): TGTGCCGGACAGGGACTCCCGGGGACCGGGGAGCTGTTTTTT. This sequence encodes CAGQGLPGTGELFF. The chain recombines TRBV2 with TRBJ2-2, with TRBD1 matching over 8 bases. The CDR3 length is 14 residues. Unmatched junction bases numbered 10, after V lost 11 bases and J lost 5 bases. CDR1 is SNHLY, CDR2 FYNNEI, per germline.

This clonotype appeared a few times. V is TRBV6-2 or TRBV6-3 and J is TRBJ2-7, with D possibly called TRBD1 or TRBD2 (5 bases each). The V end lost 8 bases, the J end lost 4 bases, and 12 bases lay between the germline ends. From germline, CDR1 is MNHEY and CDR2 SVGEGT. This CDR3 spans 12 amino acids. The CDR3 DNA reads as TGTGCCAGCGGGACCTTTGTGTACGAGCAGTACTTC. Its protein product is CASGTFVYEQYF.

This sequence joins TRBV4-1 and TRBJ2-3, with 11 positions matching TRBD2. Germline trimming cut 1 base from V and 5 bases from J; bases unmatched to any gene: 5. Per the germline V gene, CDR1 is MGHRA and CDR2 is YSYEKL. The length of the CDR3 is 16 residues. DNA of the CDR3: TGCGCCAGCAGCCAAGGGTTAGCGGGAGGGCAAGATACGCAGTATTTT. Its translation is CASSQGLAGGQDTQYF.

This rearrangement joins TRBV6-6 to TRBJ1-1; 8 bases agree with TRBD1. Germline V CDR1 and CDR2: MNHNY, SVGAGI (reference sequence). V trimming: 4 bases; J trimming: 1 base; junction bases outside the gene matches: 5. The CDR3 covers 15 residues. The CDR3: CASSWPGQENTEAFF. The CDR3 bases are TGTGCCAGCAGTTGGCCGGGACAGGAGAACACTGAAGCTTTCTTT.

This clonotype was observed a few times. The chain couples TRBV28 to TRBJ1-2; 10 bases are a match to TRBD1. J was trimmed by 7 bases and V by 5 bases; bases with no gene match: 10. Germline V gene lookup returns CDR1 MDHEN and CDR2 SYDVKM. This CDR3 contains 15 residues. The CDR3 DNA reads as TGTGCCAGCAGTAGGACAGGGGGGCTAGCGGCTGGCTACACCTTC. Translating it yields CASSRTGGLAAGYTF.

This clonotype showed up just a few times. The V gene is TRBV7-8, the J gene TRBJ2-5; D unresolved. The CDR3 loop spans 13 amino acids. The V gene's germline CDR1 is SGHVS and CDR2 FQNEAQ. V lost 4 bases, J lost 4 bases, and 10 bases lay in between. CDR3 sequence reads: CASSSHGRETQYF. The CDR3 DNA is TGTGCCAGCAGCTCCCACGGAAGAGAGACCCAGTACTTC.

In this sample, this clonotype turned up a few times. A far larger clone differs by one base, so this is likely a read error. The chain links TRBV7-2 to TRBJ2-7; no firm D call. CDR1 and CDR2 from the germline V gene are SGHTA and FQGNSA. This CDR3 region has 11 residues. Here the CDR3 reads CASSLDYGQYF. CDR3 DNA: TGTGCCAGCAGCTTAGACTACGGGCAGTACTTC.

The chain has TRBV7-9 and TRBJ2-7, with D perhaps given as TRBD1 or TRBD2 (5 bases each). Trimming cost V 5 bases and J 6 bases, with 14 bases left between them. Germline V CDR1 and CDR2: SEHNR, FQNEAQ (reference sequence). CDR3 length: 13 residues. CDR3 residues: CASSLGWGSEQYF. The CDR3 DNA reads as TGTGCCAGCAGCCTGGGGTGGGGGAGCGAGCAGTACTTC.

In its sample, this clonotype was seen a few times. The rearrangement links TRBV29-1 to TRBJ1-5, with D unresolved. Between the trimmed V and J ends, which lost 3 bases and 3 bases, there was a span of 21 bases. This CDR3 comprises 17 residues. Germline V gives CDR1 SQVTM, CDR2 ANQGSEA. This CDR3 reads CSVEEYFGYTTNQPQHF. CDR3 DNA: TGCAGCGTTGAGGAGTATTTCGGGTACACCACCAATCAGCCCCAGCATTTT.

This clonotype was counted ten times or more. The chain couples TRBV19 to TRBJ2-3, with 8 bases fitting TRBD2. Germline trimming cut 10 bases from V and 1 base from J; bases unmatched to any gene: 7. The CDR3 contains 14 residues. Germline lookup yields CDR1 LNHDA and CDR2 SQIVND (reference sequence). CDR3 nucleotide sequence: TGTGCCACAGCGACGACTAGCGGCACAGATACGCAGTATTTT. Its translation is CATATTSGTDTQYF.

A single count supports this clonotype. The chain recombines TRBV13 with TRBJ2-5; D remains ambiguous. The CDR3 consists of 16 residues. V lost 2 bases to trimming and J lost 0 bases, with 13 bases between them. Germline V gene lookup returns CDR1 PRHDT and CDR2 FYEKMQ (reference sequence). CDR3: CASSLTTDGYQETQYF. In nucleotides, the CDR3 is TGTGCCAGCAGCTTAACTACAGATGGGTACCAAGAGACCCAGTACTTC.

The CDR3 DNA sequence: TGCGCCAGCAGCTTGGTGGGGGCGGGAGGGCCAAACAATGAGCAGTTCTTC. It specifies CASSLVGAGGPNNEQFF. The chain is built from TRBV5-1 and TRBJ2-1; 9 nucleotides line up with TRBD2. The length of the CDR3 is 17 residues. Germline CDR1 SGHRS, CDR2 YFSETQ. V lost 0 bases and J lost 5; bases outside the gene matches: 9.

This clonotype showed up just a few times. The rearrangement joins TRBV4-3 to TRBJ1-5; D is undetermined. CDR3 length: 14 amino acids. CDR1 LGHNA and CDR2 YSLEER come from the germline V gene. The V gene lost 1 base and the J gene lost 3 bases, with 7 bases spanning the gap. CDR3 sequence (DNA): TGCGCCAGCAGCCAAGGTCGCAACAATCAGCCCCAGCATTTT. The encoded protein is CASSQGRNNQPQHF.

This rearrangement joins TRBV24-1 to TRBJ2-5; 11 positions agree with TRBD2. CDR3 length: 16 amino acids. Germline trimming cut 7 bases from V and 1 base from J; bases unmatched to any gene: 7. CDR1 and CDR2 (germline): KGHDR, SFDVKD. This CDR3 is CATRKRTSGPQETQYF. The CDR3 DNA reads TGTGCCACCAGAAAAAGGACTAGCGGGCCCCAAGAGACCCAGTACTTC.

This clonotype has a count of ten or more. The chain joins TRBV4-3 to TRBJ1-2; the D is unclear. Germline V gene sequence: CDR1 LGHNA, CDR2 YSLEER. The CDR3 has 14 residues. V lost 1 base, J lost 0 bases, and 6 bases lay in between. CDR3 in DNA: TGCGCCAGCAGCCAAGGTCAGGCTAACTATGGCTACACCTTC. Protein product: CASSQGQANYGYTF.

This clonotype was counted only a few times. A much larger clone lies one base from this, so it may be a read error. The genes are TRBV2 and TRBJ2-7; D gene unclear. This CDR3 spans 12 amino acids. V lost 7 bases, J lost 5 bases, and 12 bases lay in between. Germline V gene data show CDR1 as SNHLY and CDR2 as FYNNEI. CDR3 nucleotide sequence: TGTGCCAGCACCCCGGAATGGGACGAGCAGTACTTC. Its protein product is CASTPEWDEQYF.

This clonotype was recorded a few times. The gene calls are TRBV9 and TRBJ2-5; D might be TRBD2 (6 bases). TRBJ2-7 explains the end of the DNA better; the J call may be wrong. Germline-derived CDR1 and CDR2 are SGDLS and YYNGEE. The CDR3 spans 15 residues. CDR3 bases: TGTGCCAGCAGCCCCTCCCACGGGGGAAGAAACGAGCAGTACTTC. This encodes CASSPSHGGRNEQYF.

This clonotype was detected only a few times. CDR3 loop: CAWSGGLAGGSYEQYF. DNA of the CDR3: TGTGCCTGGAGTGGAGGACTAGCGGGGGGCTCCTACGAGCAGTACTTC. The chain links TRBV30 to TRBJ2-7, with 14 bases aligning to TRBD2. The V segment lost 1 base and the J segment 0 bases; nucleotides outside the gene matches: 2. Germline CDR1 GTSNPN, CDR2 SVGIG (reference sequence). The length of the CDR3 is 16 residues.

This chain uses TRBV4-3 with TRBJ2-7, with TRBD1 as a possible D gene (7 bases). Trimming cost V 0 bases and J 5 bases, with 17 bases left between them. Germline V gene sequence: CDR1 LGHNA, CDR2 YSLEER. There are 16 residues in the CDR3. CDR3 nucleotides: TGCGCCAGCAGCCAAGAGTTAGGGCAGGGGGGCGACGAGCAGTACTTC. It codes for CASSQELGQGGDEQYF.